This T cell receptor (beta chain) was identified in a study of T cell changes during pregnancy in multiple sclerosis. The germline gives CDR1 SGDLS, CDR2 YYNGEE. The CDR3 is 13 amino acids. V lost 3 bases, J lost 6 bases, and 12 bases lay in between. Generated by immunoSEQ multiplex PCR, the TCRdb table keeps only in-frame clones and is missing some. The profile shows about 76,000 clones, 93% of them singletons. V is TRBV9 and J is TRBJ1-2; a possible D gene is TRBD1 (6 bases). This clonotype was sampled from a female donor with multiple sclerosis, enrolled in a pregnancy study. Sequencing used peripheral blood, obtained in the second trimester of pregnancy. The CDR3 sequence: CASSAGQMHGYTF. In DNA form, the CDR3 reads TGTGCCAGCAGCGCCGGACAGATGCATGGCTACACCTTC.